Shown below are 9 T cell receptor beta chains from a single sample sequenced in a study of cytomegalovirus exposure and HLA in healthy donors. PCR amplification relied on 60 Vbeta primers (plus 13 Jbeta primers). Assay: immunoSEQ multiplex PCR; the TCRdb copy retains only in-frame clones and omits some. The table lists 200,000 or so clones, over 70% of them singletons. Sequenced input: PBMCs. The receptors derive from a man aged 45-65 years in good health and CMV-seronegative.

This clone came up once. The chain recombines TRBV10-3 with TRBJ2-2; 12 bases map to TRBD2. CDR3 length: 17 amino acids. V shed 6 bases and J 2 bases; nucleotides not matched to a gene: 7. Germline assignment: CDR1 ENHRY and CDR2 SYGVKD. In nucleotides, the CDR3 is TGTGCCATCAGAGAAGGACTAGCGGGGCCCAACACCGGGGAGCTGTTTTTT. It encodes CAIREGLAGPNTGELFF.

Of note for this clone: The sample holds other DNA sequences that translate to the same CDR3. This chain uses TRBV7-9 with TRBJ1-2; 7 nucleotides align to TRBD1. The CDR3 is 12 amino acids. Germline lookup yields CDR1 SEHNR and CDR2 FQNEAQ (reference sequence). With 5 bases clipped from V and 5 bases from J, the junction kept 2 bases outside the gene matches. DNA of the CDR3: TGTGCCAGCAGCCTGACAGGGTATGGCTACACCTTC. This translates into CASSLTGYGYTF.

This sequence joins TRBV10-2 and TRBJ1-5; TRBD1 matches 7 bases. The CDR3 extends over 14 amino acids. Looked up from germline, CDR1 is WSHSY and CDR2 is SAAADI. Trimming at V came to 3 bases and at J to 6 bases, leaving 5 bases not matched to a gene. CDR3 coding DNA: TGCGCCAGCAGTGATAGGGGGCCCGGTCAGCCCCAGCATTTT. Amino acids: CASSDRGPGQPQHF.

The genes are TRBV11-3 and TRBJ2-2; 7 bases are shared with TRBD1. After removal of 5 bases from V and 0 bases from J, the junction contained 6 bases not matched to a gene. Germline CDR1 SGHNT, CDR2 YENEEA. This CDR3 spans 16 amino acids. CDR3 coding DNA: TGTGCCAGCAGCACCCCGACAGGGTCGAACACCGGGGAGCTGTTTTTT. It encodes CASSTPTGSNTGELFF. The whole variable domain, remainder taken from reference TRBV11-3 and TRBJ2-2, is EAGVVQSPRYKIIEKKQPVAFWCNPISGHNTLYWYLQNLGQGPELLIRYENEEAVDDSQLPKDRFSAERLKGVDSTLKIQPAELGDSAVYLCASSTPTGSNTGELFFGEGSRLTVL.

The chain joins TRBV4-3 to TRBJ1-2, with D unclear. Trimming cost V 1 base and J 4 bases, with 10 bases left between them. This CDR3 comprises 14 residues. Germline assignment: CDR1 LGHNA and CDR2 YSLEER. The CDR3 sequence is CASSQGAFVYGYTF. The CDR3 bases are TGCGCCAGCAGCCAAGGGGCCTTTGTCTATGGCTACACCTTC.

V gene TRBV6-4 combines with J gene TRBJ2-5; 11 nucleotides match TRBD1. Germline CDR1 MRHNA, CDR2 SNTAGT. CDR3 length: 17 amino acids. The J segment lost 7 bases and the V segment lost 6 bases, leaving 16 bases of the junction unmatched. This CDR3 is CASSDQTLDRGRGTQYF. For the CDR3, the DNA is TGTGCCAGCAGCGATCAAACCTTGGACAGGGGGCGGGGGACCCAGTACTTC.

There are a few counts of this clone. This chain's CDR3 is CASIWGPGGNQPQHF. In DNA, the CDR3 is TGTGCTAGTATATGGGGACCAGGGGGCAATCAGCCCCAGCATTTT. V and J are TRBV12-5 and TRBJ1-5; TRBD1 might be the D (6 bases). Germline values: CDR1 LGHNT, CDR2 FRNRAP. The CDR3 totals 15 residues. V was pared by 8 bases and J by 2 bases, with 16 bases between.

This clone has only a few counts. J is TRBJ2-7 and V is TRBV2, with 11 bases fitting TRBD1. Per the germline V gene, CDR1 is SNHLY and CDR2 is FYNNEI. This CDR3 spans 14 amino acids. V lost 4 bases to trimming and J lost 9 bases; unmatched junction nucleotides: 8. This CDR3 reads CASSGTGGGRGQYF. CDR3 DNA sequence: TGTGCCAGCAGTGGGACAGGGGGCGGCCGTGGGCAGTACTTC. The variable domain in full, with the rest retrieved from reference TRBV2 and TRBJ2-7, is EPEVTQTPSHQVTQMGQEVILRCVPISNHLYFYWYRQILGQKVEFLVSFYNNEISEKSEIFDDQFSVERPDGSNFTLKIRSTKLEDSAMYFCASSGTGGGRGQYFGPGTRLTVT.

CDR3 amino acids: CASSGSFIAKNIQYF. In DNA, the CDR3 is TGTGCCAGCTCCGGGTCCTTTATAGCCAAAAACATTCAGTACTTC. This chain uses TRBV5-6 with TRBJ2-4, with unresolved D. CDR3 size: 15 residues. V dropped 7 bases and J dropped 0 bases, with 14 bases sitting between them. Germline loops: CDR1 SGHDT, CDR2 YYEEEE.